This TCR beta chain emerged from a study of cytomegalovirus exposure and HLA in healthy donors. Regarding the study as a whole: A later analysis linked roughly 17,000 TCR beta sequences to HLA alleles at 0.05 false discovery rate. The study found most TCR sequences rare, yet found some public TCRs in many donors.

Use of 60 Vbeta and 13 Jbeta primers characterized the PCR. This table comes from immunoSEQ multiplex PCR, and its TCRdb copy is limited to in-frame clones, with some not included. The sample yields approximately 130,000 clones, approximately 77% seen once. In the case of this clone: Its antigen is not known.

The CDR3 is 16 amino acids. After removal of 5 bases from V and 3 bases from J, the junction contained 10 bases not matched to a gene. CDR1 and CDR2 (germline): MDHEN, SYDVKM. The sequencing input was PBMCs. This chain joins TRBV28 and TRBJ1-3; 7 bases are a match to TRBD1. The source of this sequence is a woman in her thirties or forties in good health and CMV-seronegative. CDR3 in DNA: TGTGCCAGCAGTCCCAACCAGGGGGTTGTTGGAAACACCATATATTTT. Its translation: CASSPNQGVVGNTIYF.